The next 32 T cell receptor beta chains were all read from a single sample in a study of blood T cell repertoires in COVID-19. Assay: immunoSEQ multiplex PCR; the TCRdb copy retains only in-frame clones and omits some. The sample holds some 100,000 clones, roughly nine tenths seen once. The sequenced material came from peripheral blood. All receptors come from a man aged 60 to 75 with acute or convalescent COVID-19.

The CDR3 sequence is CASSPGTGGNQPQHF. CDR3 DNA sequence: TGTGCCAGCAGCCCAGGGACAGGGGGCAATCAGCCCCAGCATTTT. The chain is built from TRBV5-8 and TRBJ1-5, with 10 bases that match TRBD1. Germline values: CDR1 SGHTS, CDR2 YDEGEE. Unmatched junction bases numbered 3, after V lost 4 bases and J lost 2 bases. The CDR3 totals 15 residues.

The V and J genes are TRBV5-4 and TRBJ2-7; 11 nucleotides agree with TRBD2. The CDR3 covers 15 residues. Germline V gene lookup returns CDR1 SGHNT and CDR2 YYREEE (reference sequence). The junction had 8 bases not matched to a gene; V was cut back by 0 bases and J by 9 bases. The CDR3 DNA is TGTGCCAGCAGCTTGGCCGGGACTAGCGGTATCGCGCAGTACTTC. This gives the protein CASSLAGTSGIAQYF.

This chain joins TRBV5-1 and TRBJ2-7; 7 bases are a match to TRBD1. J gave up 3 bases and V 5 bases, and 11 bases lay outside the gene matches. Germline V gene sequence: CDR1 SGHRS, CDR2 YFSETQ. The length of the CDR3 is 15 residues. This CDR3 reads CASSPTGDPLYEQYV. In nucleotides, the CDR3 is TGCGCCAGCAGTCCAACAGGGGATCCTCTCTACGAGCAGTACGTC.

This clone appeared a single time. V gene TRBV5-5 combines with J gene TRBJ1-2; D not certain. V was pared by 4 bases and J by 4 bases, with 11 bases between. There are 13 residues in the CDR3. Looked up from germline, CDR1 is SGHKS and CDR2 is YYEKEE (reference sequence). The CDR3 nucleotides are TGTGCCAGCAGCCTATACTCGAGCTATGGCTACACCTTC. Translating gives CASSLYSSYGYTF.

This chain links TRBV6-5 with TRBJ2-6, with D tentatively TRBD1 (6 bases). Germline assignment: CDR1 MNHEY and CDR2 SVGAGI. CDR3 size: 15 residues. The V and J ends lost 6 bases and 0 bases respectively, with 9 bases between them. CDR3 protein: CASSGQTSGANVLTF. In nucleotides, the CDR3 is TGTGCCAGCAGCGGACAGACCTCTGGGGCCAACGTCCTGACTTTC.

As to this clone: The sample contains more than one DNA sequence encoding this CDR3. V gene TRBV15 combines with J gene TRBJ1-1; D call uncertain. This CDR3 region has 13 residues. Germline V gene sequence: CDR1 LNHNV, CDR2 YYDKDF (reference sequence). Trimming removed 1 base from V and 1 base from J, with 4 bases in between. DNA for the CDR3: TGTGCCACCAGCAGAGCAGGGAACACTGAAGCTTTCTTT. Its translation: CATSRAGNTEAFF.

The V gene is TRBV6-5, the J gene TRBJ2-5, with D unresolved. Germline V gene lookup returns CDR1 MNHEY and CDR2 SVGAGI. The CDR3 is 13 residues long. Trimming pared 4 bases from V and 2 bases from J, leaving 8 bases between. CDR3 region: CASSSGRQETQYF. The DNA for the CDR3 is TGTGCCAGCAGTTCGGGTAGACAAGAGACCCAGTACTTC.

The V gene is TRBV29-1, the J gene TRBJ2-5; weak D call: TRBD2 (5 bases). The germline V and J ends were trimmed by 7 bases and 1 base, with 13 bases remaining between them. Germline V CDR1 and CDR2: SQVTM, ANQGSEA. The CDR3 runs 13 residues. For the CDR3, the DNA is TGCAGCGGGAGGAGAGGGATCCAAGAGACCCAGTACTTC. This gives the protein CSGRRGIQETQYF.

The V call is TRBV7-9, the J call TRBJ2-1, with a possible D match to TRBD2 (5 bases). Per germline, CDR1 SEHNR and CDR2 FQNEAQ (reference sequence). This CDR3 is built from 14 residues. Between the trimmed V and J ends, which lost 5 bases and 4 bases, there was a span of 12 bases. The DNA for the CDR3 is TGTGCCAGCAGCCCAGCGGACCTTTACAATGAGCAGTTCTTC. This gives the protein CASSPADLYNEQFF.

The chain recombines TRBV2 with TRBJ1-5; 7 positions agree with TRBD1. Germline V lookup: CDR1 SNHLY, CDR2 FYNNEI. The ends lost 6 bases at V and 1 base at J; junction bases unmatched: 3. The CDR3 totals 14 residues. The chain's CDR3 is CASSIQGSNQPQHF. CDR3 nucleotide sequence: TGTGCCAGCAGCATACAGGGGAGCAATCAGCCCCAGCATTTT.

The chain joins TRBV6-4 to TRBJ1-1, with a weak D call TRBD1 (5 bases). The CDR3 is made up of 14 amino acids. Trimming cost V 6 bases and J 8 bases, with 19 bases left between them. The germline V gene encodes CDR1 MRHNA and CDR2 SNTAGT. The DNA for the CDR3 is TGTGCCAGCAGCCCGGAATGGGGGGGGAGAGAAGCTTTCTTT. The encoded protein is CASSPEWGGREAFF.

The chain joins TRBV6-5 to TRBJ1-2; weak D call: TRBD1 (6 bases). V lost 6 bases, J lost 8 bases, and 19 bases lay in between. In germline, CDR1 is MNHEY, CDR2 SVGAGI. This CDR3 has 14 amino acids. CDR3 DNA sequence: TGTGCCAGCAGCGCGACAGGCGGGGGGGAAGGCTACACCTTC. Translating it yields CASSATGGGEGYTF.

This chain uses TRBV10-3 with TRBJ1-5, with D tentatively TRBD1 (6 bases). With 0 bases removed from V and 6 bases from J, the gap between germline ends came to 15 bases. There are 16 residues in the CDR3. In germline, CDR1 is ENHRY, CDR2 SYGVKD. CDR3 protein: CAISESQGSGGQPQHF. CDR3 DNA: TGTGCCATCAGTGAGTCTCAGGGGAGTGGAGGTCAGCCCCAGCATTTT.

This chain joins TRBV6-1 and TRBJ1-5, with D tentatively TRBD1 (5 bases). This CDR3 comprises 14 residues. Deletions cut 1 base from V and 7 bases from J, with 11 bases between. Germline V lookup: CDR1 MNHNS, CDR2 SASEGT. This CDR3 reads CASSEGTSAQPQHF. In nucleotides, the CDR3 is TGTGCCAGCAGTGAAGGGACATCGGCACAGCCCCAGCATTTT.

This rearrangement joins TRBV19 to TRBJ1-1, with no clear D. CDR1 is LNHDA and CDR2 is SQIVND in the germline V gene (reference sequence). V lost 4 bases, J lost 5 bases, and 17 bases lay in between. This CDR3 has 15 residues. This CDR3 is CASSKGNAEGTEAFF. The CDR3 DNA reads as TGTGCCAGTAGTAAAGGTAACGCTGAGGGAACTGAAGCTTTCTTT. The variable domain in full, with the rest retrieved from reference TRBV19 and TRBJ1-1, is DGGITQSPKYLFRKEGQNVTLSCEQNLNHDAMYWYRQDPGQGLRLIYYSQIVNDFQKGDIAEGYSVSREKKESFPLTVTSAQKNPTAFYLCASSKGNAEGTEAFFGQGTRLTVV.

V gene TRBV18 combines with J gene TRBJ1-2; possibly TRBD1 for D (5 bases). This CDR3 contains 15 residues. The germline V gene encodes CDR1 KGHSH and CDR2 LQKENI. Deletions cut 0 bases from V and 6 bases from J, with 14 bases between. The CDR3 loop reads CASSPPGREADGYTF. CDR3 nucleotides: TGTGCCAGCTCACCACCGGGCAGGGAGGCCGATGGCTACACCTTC.

The CDR3 coding sequence is TGTGCCAGCAGTCCGGGAGGGGCCGGGGCCGGATTCAACACTGAAGCTTTCTTT. Translating gives CASSPGGAGAGFNTEAFF. The rearrangement links TRBV28 to TRBJ1-1; D might be TRBD1 (5 bases). V lost 5 bases to trimming and J lost 2 bases, with 24 bases between them. The CDR3 extends over 18 amino acids. Germline V gives CDR1 MDHEN, CDR2 SYDVKM.

The chain is built from TRBV18 and TRBJ1-6; D unclear. V gave up 0 bases and J gave up 10 bases, with 13 bases separating them. Germline lookup yields CDR1 KGHSH and CDR2 LQKENI. The CDR3 length is 15 residues. The CDR3 sequence is CASSPPTGDRSPLHF. CDR3 in DNA: TGTGCCAGCTCACCACCGACCGGGGATAGATCACCCCTCCACTTT. Together with reference TRBV18 and TRBJ1-6, the CDR3 gives the full variable domain: NAGVMQNPRHLVRRRGQEARLRCSPMKGHSHVYWYRQLPEEGLKFMVYLQKENIIDESGMPKERFSAEFPKEGPSILRIQQVVRGDSAAYFCASSPPTGDRSPLHFGNGTRLTVT.

This clone was found once. J is TRBJ1-4 and V is TRBV28, with D unclear. Germline V gene data show CDR1 as MDHEN and CDR2 as SYDVKM. V dropped 5 bases and J dropped 6 bases, with 4 bases sitting between them. This CDR3 spans 11 amino acids. In nucleotides, the CDR3 is TGTGCCAGCAGTCCGGATGAAAAACTGTTTTTT. Translation gives CASSPDEKLFF.

J is TRBJ1-5 and V is TRBV6-5; 8 bases line up with TRBD1. The CDR3 sequence is 13 residues long. Germline assignment: CDR1 MNHEY and CDR2 SVGAGI. The trim removed 11 bases at V and 9 bases at J, leaving 12 bases unmatched. CDR3 in DNA: TGTGCCGGACAGGGTCCACCTAATGGGCCCCAGCATTTT. This codes for CAGQGPPNGPQHF.

The CDR3 DNA is TGTGCCAGCAGCAGGTCGATAGCGGGCGGCAATGAGCAGTTCTTC. Translated, it gives CASSRSIAGGNEQFF. The chain joins TRBV11-2 to TRBJ2-1; 7 nucleotides agree with TRBD2. Trimming at V came to 5 bases and at J to 6 bases, leaving 10 bases not matched to a gene. The CDR3 covers 15 residues. Germline loops: CDR1 SGHAT, CDR2 FQNNGV. Variable domain in full (rest from reference TRBV11-2 and TRBJ2-1): EAGVAQSPRYKIIEKRQSVAFWCNPISGHATLYWYQQILGQGPKLLIQFQNNGVVDDSQLPKDRFSAERLKGVDSTLKIQPAKLEDSAVYLCASSRSIAGGNEQFFGPGTRLTVL.

V and J are TRBV27 and TRBJ2-6; no definite D call. CDR1 is MNHEY and CDR2 is SMNVEV in the germline V gene (reference sequence). The germline V and J ends were trimmed by 5 bases and 0 bases, with 5 bases remaining between them. The CDR3 has 14 residues. The CDR3 sequence is CASSLSSGANVLTF. In DNA form, the CDR3 reads TGTGCCAGCAGTCTCAGCTCTGGGGCCAACGTCCTGACTTTC. Full variable domain (missing parts from reference TRBV27 and TRBJ2-6): EAQVTQNPRYLITVTGKKLTVTCSQNMNHEYMSWYRQDPGLGLRQIYYSMNVEVTDKGDVPEGYKVSRKEKRNFPLILESPSPNQTSLYFCASSLSSGANVLTFGAGSRLTVL.

The chain recombines TRBV11-2 with TRBJ1-1, with D tentatively TRBD1 (5 bases). Germline V gene lookup returns CDR1 SGHAT and CDR2 FQNNGV. CDR3 size: 13 residues. Trimming stripped 4 bases from V and 5 bases from J, with 11 bases between. Here the CDR3 reads CASSYAGGTEAFF. CDR3 sequence (DNA): TGTGCCAGCAGCTACGCGGGGGGGACTGAAGCTTTCTTT.

The V call is TRBV9, the J call TRBJ1-3; D is perhaps TRBD1 (5 bases). This CDR3 has 17 residues. Trimming cost V 4 bases and J 0 bases, with 17 bases left between them. Germline V lookup: CDR1 SGDLS, CDR2 YYNGEE. For the CDR3, the DNA is TGTGCCAGCAGCTTCCAAGCATCCGGGGGCTCTGGAAACACCATATATTTT. It translates to CASSFQASGGSGNTIYF.

The chain couples TRBV5-1 to TRBJ2-5; 8 bases match TRBD2. The germline V gene encodes CDR1 SGHRS and CDR2 YFSETQ. The V gene end was trimmed by 0 bases and the J gene end by 5 bases; junction bases not matched to a gene: 15. The CDR3 runs 18 residues. CDR3 sequence: CASSLGRRAGATTETQYF. The CDR3 nucleotides read TGCGCCAGCAGCTTGGGAAGAAGAGCGGGAGCCACCACGGAGACCCAGTACTTC.

The V gene is TRBV5-1, the J gene TRBJ1-1; TRBD1 aligns across 7 bases. The germline CDR1 and CDR2 sequences are SGHRS and YFSETQ. Losses at the gene ends were 2 bases for V and 4 bases for J; bases not matched to a gene: 8. The CDR3 consists of 15 residues. CDR3 in amino acids: CASSFDRERGTEAFF. The CDR3 region has the DNA TGCGCCAGCAGCTTTGACAGGGAGAGAGGCACTGAAGCTTTCTTT.

The CDR3 here is CASTVRTGAEETQYF. The CDR3 nucleotides read TGTGCCAGCACGGTCCGGACAGGGGCGGAAGAGACCCAGTACTTC. This chain uses TRBV7-8 with TRBJ2-5; 9 bases line up with TRBD1. The CDR3 runs 15 residues. Per the germline V gene, CDR1 is SGHVS and CDR2 is FQNEAQ. V shed 7 bases, J shed 3 bases, and the junction held 9 bases outside the gene matches. Looking up the rest from reference TRBV7-8 and TRBJ2-5 gives the full variable domain: GAGVSQSPRYKVAKRGQDVALRCDPISGHVSLFWYQQALGQGPEFLTYFQNEAQLDKSGLPSDRFFAERPEGSVSTLKIQRTQQEDSAVYLCASTVRTGAEETQYFGPGTRLLVL.

V usage is TRBV5-1 and J usage is TRBJ1-6; 8 positions match TRBD1. The V gene end was trimmed by 1 base and the J gene end by 7 bases; junction bases not matched to a gene: 7. The CDR3 sequence is 16 residues long. The V gene's germline CDR1 is SGHRS and CDR2 YFSETQ. The CDR3 DNA is TGCGCCAGCAGCTTGTTTCAGGGGGCAGACAATTCACCCCTCCACTTT. It yields the protein CASSLFQGADNSPLHF.

The rearrangement joins TRBV6-5 to TRBJ1-5; 8 nucleotides line up with TRBD1. This CDR3 spans 15 amino acids. The V and J ends lost 4 bases and 0 bases, in that order; junction bases with no gene match: 2. Germline CDR1 MNHEY, CDR2 SVGAGI. CDR3 protein: CASSWDRNSNQPQHF. The CDR3 coding sequence is TGTGCCAGCAGTTGGGACAGGAATAGCAATCAGCCCCAGCATTTT.

The rearrangement joins TRBV23-1 to TRBJ2-7; 7 bases match TRBD2. TRBV23-1 qualifies as an ORF whose function is uncertain. There are 14 residues in the CDR3. V shed 2 bases and J 4 bases; nucleotides not matched to a gene: 5. For the CDR3, the DNA is TGCGCCAGCAGTCAAGGGGGAGGGCCTTACGAGCAGTACGTC. This encodes CASSQGGGPYEQYV.

This clone was observed a single time. CDR3: CASSEIRGSEQYV. The CDR3 nucleotides read TGTGCCAGCAGTGAAATCCGGGGGTCCGAGCAGTACGTC. The rearrangement links TRBV6-1 to TRBJ2-7, with a possible D match to TRBD2 (6 bases). This CDR3 spans 13 amino acids. Trimming removed 2 bases from V and 6 bases from J, with 11 bases in between. From germline, CDR1 is MNHNS and CDR2 SASEGT.

The rearrangement uses TRBV24-1 and TRBJ1-5, with D perhaps TRBD1 (5 bases). Germline V gene lookup returns CDR1 KGHDR and CDR2 SFDVKD. This CDR3 has 15 amino acids. With 5 bases removed from V and 5 bases from J, the gap between germline ends came to 15 bases. The CDR3 is CATSGRGQEDQPQHF. Here the CDR3 DNA reads TGTGCCACCAGTGGGAGGGGCCAGGAGGATCAGCCCCAGCATTTT.